The clone carrying this TCR beta chain was counted only a few times. Antigen unknown. Trimming cost V 2 bases and J 7 bases, with 11 bases left between them. This CDR3 contains 13 residues. Germline assignment: CDR1 KGHDR and CDR2 SFDVKD. The sorting of naive CD8 T cells used the CD8+CD4-CCR7+CD45RA+ phenotype. Previously reported methods and listed TCR primers produced the bulk TCR libraries. TCRdb processed the PCR reads anew with MiXCR; each CDR3 protein has one entry. Found here are more than 450,000 distinct CDR3 sequences, around a fifth of them singletons; the top ten hold approximately 0.84%. These data originate in a study of molecular identifiers for immune sequencing clone quantification. Turning to the study itself: Replicate experiments divided RNA from roughly 20,000 or 100,000 naive CD8 cells into five parts and sequenced four.

Regarding the study as a whole: More than 99% of effector molecules, versus under 1% of naive-cell molecules, belonged to clones above 20 RNA copies.

This sequence was found in a human donor in good health. Some libraries in this study had Jurkat cell RNA spiked in. The source material was naive CD8+ T cells from blood, with Jurkat cell RNA spiked in. Documented subset: FACS-sorted CD8+CD4-CCR7+CD45RA+ naive T cells. This chain uses TRBV24-1 with TRBJ2-7, with D maybe TRBD2 (5 bases). CDR3 amino acids: CATSDSSGDEQYF. CDR3 DNA sequence: TGTGCCACCAGTGATTCTTCCGGGGATGAGCAGTACTTC.